The rows below give T cell receptor beta chains drawn from one sample of a study of human T cells and chemical hapten exposure. TCRdb re-called the RACE reads through MiXCR, storing one row per CDR3 protein. The sample yields 120,000 or so distinct CDR3 sequences, roughly 12% seen once. This specimen consisted of whole blood, obtained in connection with sensitization to the hapten diphenylcyclopropenone (DPC). The source of these receptors is a woman between 50 and 59 years old with alopecia areata. Some clones in this sample may be carry-over from other donors' samples. The CDR3 runs from the conserved cysteine through the conserved F or W. Fields, in order: V gene, CDR3 length, J gene, D gene, CDR3 protein. The D gene is left open where the match is weak.

V gene: TRBV7-2; CDR3 length: 14; J gene: TRBJ2-3; D gene: .; CDR3 protein: CASSLGGVTDTQYF
V gene: TRBV13; CDR3 length: 16; J gene: TRBJ2-5; D gene: .; CDR3 protein: CASSLGSEAGPETQYF
V gene: TRBV20-1; CDR3 length: 13; J gene: TRBJ2-7; D gene: .; CDR3 protein: CSARDGNPGRQYF
V gene: TRBV12-3/TRBV12-4; CDR3 length: 11; J gene: TRBJ2-5; D gene: .; CDR3 protein: CASRERGAQYF
V gene: TRBV20-1; CDR3 length: 12; J gene: TRBJ2-1; D gene: TRBD2; CDR3 protein: CSAHPLADEQFF
V gene: TRBV11-2; CDR3 length: 15; J gene: TRBJ2-1; D gene: TRBD1; CDR3 protein: CASSVQGVPSNEQFF
V gene: TRBV29-1; CDR3 length: 16; J gene: TRBJ2-1; D gene: TRBD1; CDR3 protein: CSVEVYRQGDYNEQFF
V gene: TRBV12-3/TRBV12-4; CDR3 length: 12; J gene: TRBJ1-2; D gene: .; CDR3 protein: CASSLDIYGYTF
V gene: TRBV20-1; CDR3 length: 13; J gene: TRBJ2-3; D gene: .; CDR3 protein: CSASKGKADTQYF
V gene: TRBV30; CDR3 length: 14; J gene: TRBJ1-2; D gene: .; CDR3 protein: CAWRNMGGIGGYTF
V gene: TRBV10-3; CDR3 length: 15; J gene: TRBJ1-3; D gene: .; CDR3 protein: CATSRGGSSGNTIYF
V gene: TRBV11-1; CDR3 length: 15; J gene: TRBJ2-7; D gene: TRBD1; CDR3 protein: CASSPRTGGTYEQYF
V gene: TRBV11-2; CDR3 length: 14; J gene: TRBJ1-2; D gene: .; CDR3 protein: CASSVGRGDYGYTF
V gene: TRBV27; CDR3 length: 16; J gene: TRBJ1-6; D gene: .; CDR3 protein: CASSFWRGFSNSPLHF
V gene: TRBV7-9; CDR3 length: 14; J gene: TRBJ2-7; D gene: TRBD1; CDR3 protein: CASSSGTGNYEQYF
V gene: TRBV29-1; CDR3 length: 14; J gene: TRBJ2-5; D gene: .; CDR3 protein: CSVSVGLSQETQYF
V gene: TRBV2; CDR3 length: 14; J gene: TRBJ1-4; D gene: TRBD1; CDR3 protein: CASKLGQINEKLFF
V gene: TRBV5-1; CDR3 length: 13; J gene: TRBJ2-2; D gene: .; CDR3 protein: CASSLERTGELFF
V gene: TRBV6-5; CDR3 length: 14; J gene: TRBJ2-7; D gene: TRBD1; CDR3 protein: CASSGTGGSYEQYF
V gene: TRBV3-1; CDR3 length: 14; J gene: TRBJ1-6; D gene: TRBD1; CDR3 protein: CASSIGTENSPLHF
V gene: TRBV4-3; CDR3 length: 14; J gene: TRBJ1-5; D gene: .; CDR3 protein: CASIPGAPNQPQHF
V gene: TRBV2; CDR3 length: 13; J gene: TRBJ1-2; D gene: .; CDR3 protein: CASRGAGDYGYTF
V gene: TRBV4-2; CDR3 length: 16; J gene: TRBJ2-3; D gene: TRBD2; CDR3 protein: CASSQELAGAGDTQYF